This T cell receptor (beta chain) was documented in a study of blood T cell repertoires in COVID-19. Overall study: Italy, Spain and the United States were the sources of the convalescent and acute COVID-19 samples.

Study members were between about 18 and 100 years old and lived in 20 to 25 US regions. Cohort placement rested on clinical history that participants reported themselves. CDR3 length: 15 residues. V gave up 3 bases and J gave up 3 bases, with 14 bases separating them. Germline CDR1 and CDR2: SGHNT and YENEEA. Only in-frame clones appear in the TCRdb table, and some are missing; sequencing was by immunoSEQ multiplex PCR. The sample contains 200,000 to 250,000 clones, about 86% of which appear only once. Sequencing was done on a sample of PBMCs or T cells enriched from blood (not recorded which). V gene TRBV11-3 combines with J gene TRBJ2-5, with D perhaps matching TRBD1 (6 bases). The origin of this receptor is a woman aged 40 to 50 with acute COVID-19. The CDR3 loop reads CASSFWDKTKETQYF. The CDR3 nucleotides read TGTGCCAGCAGCTTCTGGGACAAAACGAAAGAGACCCAGTACTTC.